This T cell receptor (beta chain) was profiled in a study of neoadjuvant anti-PD-1 for oral cavity cancer listed by TCRdb under 2021. About the investigation overall: Before undergoing curative-intent surgical resection, most patients got three to four biweekly nivolumab doses at 3 mg/kg. A fourth nivolumab dose was given around day 43 to patients without progression, and definitive surgical resection was performed in those patients on days 50-56. Patients with complete response, partial response or stable disease by RECIST 1.1 were defined as responders, whereas patients with progression were defined as non-responders. The parent correlative cohort included over nine patients, with an approximately 32% response rate.

This specimen's time point label, per the study, means: before neoadjuvant nivolumab. The patients had newly diagnosed stage II-IVA oral cavity squamous cell carcinoma and had not received any prior systemic or radiation treatment. The cohort was made up of patients with locally advanced, HPV-negative oral cavity squamous cell carcinoma. Peripheral blood mononuclear cells were analyzed directly, without maintenance or expansion in culture. The samples were drawn from a longitudinal correlative study tied to a single-arm phase II trial testing neoadjuvant nivolumab in oral cavity squamous cell carcinoma. Genomic DNA-based TCRbeta sequencing was performed on subject-matched pre- and post-treatment PBMCs and tumors from three responders and three non-responders. Peripheral blood mononuclear cells were collected before nivolumab treatment and were collected again after treatment, at the time of surgery. The Maxwell RSC DNA from Cells kit was used to isolate genomic DNA from PBMCs.

Including the terminal cysteine and phenylalanine, the CDR3 comprises 12 residues. Kept here is only the CDR3 DNA, which spans 36 bases and is read in frame from base 1. CDR1 SGHTA and CDR2 FQGTGA were looked up in the germline V gene. V gives up 5 bases and J gives up 7 bases, and the segment between their germline ends measures 9 bases. To note about this clone: There is no known antigen for this receptor. No qualities accompany the bases; no much larger clone lies one base away.

The study at large found these results: Higher pretreatment blood Treg/Th17 ratios correlated with higher pretreatment blood TCRbeta clonality and lower post-treatment tumor TCRbeta clonality. Only a few patients per response group were included in the TCR analyses, and the authors called for validation in larger cohorts. After neoadjuvant nivolumab, significantly higher T cell clonality (Gini index) was found within PBMCs in non-responders than in responders.

For deep sequencing, each PBMC sample was run in six replicates, with libraries mostly built from 400 to 550 ng of input genomic DNA. TCRbeta libraries were prepared with the immunoSEQ hsTCRbeta kit according to the manufacturer's instructions. The completed libraries were mixed into a single pool at 3 nM, then sequenced with an Illumina NovaSeq 6000 S4 flow cell. The paper's data handling went like this. Raw data preprocessing and quality control were performed with the immunoSEQ Analyzer. The analysis was restricted to productive rearrangements, with each unique CDR3 amino acid sequence defining a clonotype. Repertoire clonality was estimated as the Gini-Simpson index, computed with the R package tcR. Gini indices were compared with Student's t test, and associations with tumor size change were assessed by Pearson correlation. As stored in TCRdb, this immuneACCESS dataset retains in-frame rearrangements with V and J assigned. A fraction of the clones does not appear; measured against another copy, unresolved V genes explain less than half of the discrepancy, and the remainder lacks a known reason. That table gives V, J and clone size, and the DNA gave D and trimming. Present in this sample are more than 12,000 clones, roughly 72% of which were seen just once. About 3% of the sample rests with the top ten.

This TCR derives from a person aged 35 to 85 with oral cavity squamous cell carcinoma. The source was PBMCs, collected before nivolumab (anti-PD-1) treatment. The chain employs TRBV7-3 and TRBJ2-1; no confident D gene assignment can be made. Here the CDR3 is given as CASSPGRNEQFF. The DNA sequence is as follows: TGTGCCAGCAGCCCCGGAAGGAATGAGCAGTTCTTC.